A selection of T cell receptor beta chains follows, all from one sample in a study of Ad26.COV2.S vaccination and SARS-CoV-2 variants. Profiled with immunoSEQ multiplex PCR; TCRdb holds only in-frame clones, not every one. The data show around 300,000 clones, with around 90% seen just once and 5.5% to 7% held by the top ten. Sequencing used peripheral blood, obtained in a trial of Ad26.COV2.S vaccine versus placebo. The receptors were gathered from a person between 18 and 59 years old who received the Ad26.COV2.S COVID-19 vaccine or a placebo. CDR3s include the opening cysteine and the closing phenylalanine or tryptophan. A D gene is named only where the DNA matches it firmly. Rows give clone size only sometimes, using once, few, many, or a class for an expanded clone.

clone size	D gene	V gene	J gene	CDR3 DNA	CDR3 protein
.	.	TRBV3-1/TRBV3-2	TRBJ1-2	TGTGCCAGCAGCCAGGGGGCAAGGGGCTACACCTTC	CASSQGARGYTF
once	.	TRBV27	TRBJ1-3	TGTGCCCGCAGGGGTACCTCTGGAAACACCATATATTTT	CARRGTSGNTIYF
.	.	TRBV28	TRBJ2-7	TGTGCCAGCACCACAGGGGGGGCAGGCTCCTACGAGCAGTACTTC	CASTTGGAGSYEQYF
.	TRBD2	TRBV30	TRBJ2-3	TGTGCCTGGCATAGCGGGAGGGGATCAGATACGCAGTATTTT	CAWHSGRGSDTQYF
once	TRBD1	TRBV7-2	TRBJ1-4	TGTGCCAGCAGCCCACAGGGGGGGGGTGAAAAACTGTTTTTT	CASSPQGGGEKLFF
.	TRBD1	TRBV19	TRBJ1-5	TGTGCCAGTAGTATCGACAGGGTGATATCGGGTCAGCCCCAGCATTTT	CASSIDRVISGQPQHF
.	TRBD1	TRBV2	TRBJ2-2	TGTGCCAGACGGGACAGCCTTCTGAACACCGGGGAGCTGTTTTTT	CARRDSLLNTGELFF
once	TRBD2	TRBV2	TRBJ2-7	TGTGCCAGCGATCTAGCGGGTAGCTACGAGCAGTACTTC	CASDLAGSYEQYF
.	.	TRBV10-3	TRBJ2-3	TGTGCCATCAGTGACGGAGCCACAGATACGCAGTATTTT	CAISDGATDTQYF
.	TRBD2	TRBV28	TRBJ2-5	TGTGCCAGCAGTTTAGGGACTAGCGGGGTACAAGAGACCCAGTACTTC	CASSLGTSGVQETQYF
.	TRBD1	TRBV6-6	TRBJ1-4	TGTGCCAGCAGTTACACCCGACAGGGGCCCAAGGAACTGTTTTTT	CASSYTRQGPKELFF
.	.	TRBV27	TRBJ1-2	TGTGCCAGCAGTTTAGCGGCAACGAGTGGCTACACCTTC	CASSLAATSGYTF
.	.	TRBV5-6	TRBJ2-2	TGTGCCAGCACCACGAGGGGAGCCGGGGAGCTGTTTTTT	CASTTRGAGELFF
.	.	TRBV30	TRBJ1-4	TGTGCCTGGAGTGTACGGGGGATAATGATGAAACTGTTTTTT	CAWSVRGIMMKLFF
.	TRBD2	TRBV4-3	TRBJ2-5	TGCGCCAGCAGCCAAGGGGCTAGCGGGGACATGCAAGAGACCCAGTACTTC	CASSQGASGDMQETQYF
.	.	TRBV30	TRBJ1-4	TGTGCCTGGAGTGTAGGGACGGACCTGTTTTTT	CAWSVGTDLFF
.	.	TRBV19	TRBJ1-1	TGTGCCAGTAGTCAATTTGGTATGAACACTGAAGCTTTCTTT	CASSQFGMNTEAFF
.	TRBD1	TRBV5-6	TRBJ2-1	TGTGCCAGCAGCATCCGGGACAGGGGGACGGGTGAGCAGTTCTTC	CASSIRDRGTGEQFF
.	.	TRBV3-1/TRBV3-2	TRBJ1-5	TGTGCCAGCAGTCCCCAGGTACTCAATCAGCCCCAGCATTTT	CASSPQVLNQPQHF
few	.	TRBV5-1	TRBJ1-1	TGCGCCAGCAGCTTGCGTAGCAGGGTAGGCACTGAAGCTTTCTTT	CASSLRSRVGTEAFF
.	.	TRBV15	TRBJ1-5	TGTGCCACCAGCTTTCACACCGGCAATCAGCCCCAGCATTTT	CATSFHTGNQPQHF
.	.	TRBV25-1	TRBJ1-3	TGTGCCAGCAGTGAATTAACAGGCGGAAACACCATATATTTT	CASSELTGGNTIYF
.	TRBD2	TRBV7-9	TRBJ2-5	TGTGCCAGCAGCTTCCCGAGGCTGAGGGTAGCGGGGCTCCAAGAGACCCAGTACTTC	CASSFPRLRVAGLQETQYF
once	TRBD1	TRBV7-9	TRBJ2-3	TGTGCCAGCAGCTTGGACAGGCGGTTAGCGGATACGCAGTATTTT	CASSLDRRLADTQYF
.	TRBD1	TRBV7-3	TRBJ1-2	TGTGCCAGCAGCCGACAGGGACAGGCGGGAGGCTACACCTTC	CASSRQGQAGGYTF
.	.	TRBV4-3	TRBJ2-1	TGCGCCAGCAGCCAAGATTGGGCCTACTCCTACAATGAGCAGTTCTTC	CASSQDWAYSYNEQFF
.	.	TRBV29-1	TRBJ1-3	TGCAGCGCGGGACACTTGAGCTCTGGAAACACCATATATTTT	CSAGHLSSGNTIYF
once	.	TRBV12-5	TRBJ1-2	TGTGCTAGTGGTTTGGCCCCCCCAACAGAAGGCTACACCTTC	CASGLAPPTEGYTF
.	TRBD2	TRBV11-2	TRBJ2-3	TGTGCCAGCAGCTCACATAGCGGGAGAGTAGCAGATACGCAGTATTTT	CASSSHSGRVADTQYF
.	TRBD2	TRBV4-3	TRBJ2-6	TGCGCCAGCAGCCAAGAGGGGGGAGGGGAGGGAGCCTCTGGGGCCAACGTCCTGACTTTC	CASSQEGGGEGASGANVLTF
.	TRBD2	TRBV28	TRBJ2-3	TGTGCCAGCAGAGCGGGAGGGCCAGATACGCAGTATTTT	CASRAGGPDTQYF
.	TRBD1	TRBV7-3	TRBJ1-1	TGTGCCAGCAGCTGGGACAGAGAGAACACTGAAGCTTTCTTT	CASSWDRENTEAFF
.	.	TRBV9	TRBJ1-5	TGTGCCAGCAGCGTAGCCAACGGAGTCAATCAGCCCCAGCATTTT	CASSVANGVNQPQHF
once	.	TRBV6-5	TRBJ1-1	TGTGCCAGCGGTAGGAACACTGAAGCTTTCTTT	CASGRNTEAFF
.	.	TRBV27	TRBJ2-3	TGTGCCAGCAGGGGGGGACTGAGTAGCACAGATACGCAGTATTTT	CASRGGLSSTDTQYF
.	.	TRBV5-1	TRBJ1-5	TGCGCCAGCAGCTTGGCCCCCAATCAGCCCCAGCATTTT	CASSLAPNQPQHF
.	.	TRBV5-4	TRBJ2-3	TGTGCCAGCAGCACCGCCCCAGGAGGGGCAGATACGCAGTATTTT	CASSTAPGGADTQYF